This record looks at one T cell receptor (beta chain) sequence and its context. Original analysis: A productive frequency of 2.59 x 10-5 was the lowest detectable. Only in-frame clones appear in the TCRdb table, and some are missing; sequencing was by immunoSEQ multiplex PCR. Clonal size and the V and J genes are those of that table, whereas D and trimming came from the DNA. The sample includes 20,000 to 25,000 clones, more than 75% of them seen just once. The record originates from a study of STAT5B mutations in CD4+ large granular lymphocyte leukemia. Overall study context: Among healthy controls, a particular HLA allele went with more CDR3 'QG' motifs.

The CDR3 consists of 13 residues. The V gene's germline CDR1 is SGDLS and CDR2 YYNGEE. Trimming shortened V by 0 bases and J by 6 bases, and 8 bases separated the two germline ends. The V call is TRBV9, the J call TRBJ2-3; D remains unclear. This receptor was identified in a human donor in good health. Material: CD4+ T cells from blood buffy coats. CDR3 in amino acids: CASSVESYDTQYF. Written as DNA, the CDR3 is TGTGCCAGCAGCGTAGAATCTTATGATACGCAGTATTTT.